This TCR beta chain is drawn from a study of OX40 agonist ivuxolimab in advanced cancers. The method was immunoSEQ multiplex PCR; TCRdb's version includes in-frame clones alone and lacks a portion of them. Of just under 85,000 clones listed, 84% are singletons. Germline CDR1 SQVTM, CDR2 ANQGSEA. The CDR3 is 14 residues long. Deletions cut 6 bases from V and 6 bases from J, with 17 bases between. The sequence was obtained from an adult with an advanced solid tumor such as melanoma, head and neck, liver or kidney cancer. The chain couples TRBV29-1 to TRBJ2-2; D uncertain. The sample was CD4+ or CD8+ T cells sorted from blood, taken in a trial of the OX40 agonist ivuxolimab. Here the CDR3 reads CSVESRRRPGELFF. CDR3 bases: TGCAGCGTCGAGAGCCGCCGTAGACCCGGGGAGCTGTTTTTT.